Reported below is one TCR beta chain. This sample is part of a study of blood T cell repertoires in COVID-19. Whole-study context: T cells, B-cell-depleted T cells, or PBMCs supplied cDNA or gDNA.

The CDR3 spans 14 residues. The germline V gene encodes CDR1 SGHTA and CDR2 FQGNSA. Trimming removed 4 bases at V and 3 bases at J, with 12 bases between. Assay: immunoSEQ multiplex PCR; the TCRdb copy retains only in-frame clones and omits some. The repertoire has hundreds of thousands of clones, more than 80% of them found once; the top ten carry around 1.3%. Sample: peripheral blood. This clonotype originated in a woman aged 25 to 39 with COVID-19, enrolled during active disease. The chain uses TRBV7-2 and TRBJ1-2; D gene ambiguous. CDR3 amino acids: CASSSGMTDYGYTF. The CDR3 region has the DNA TGTGCCAGCAGCTCGGGGATGACTGACTATGGCTACACCTTC. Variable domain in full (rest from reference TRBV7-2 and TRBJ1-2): GAGVSQSPSNKVTEKGKDVELRCDPISGHTALYWYRQSLGQGLEFLIYFQGNSAPDKSGLPSDRFSAERTGGSVSTLTIQRTQQEDSAVYLCASSSGMTDYGYTFGSGTRLTVV.